The rows below give T cell receptor beta chains drawn from one sample of a study of T cell responses to AZD1222 COVID-19 vaccine. Repertoires were generated with immunoSEQ multiplex PCR, while TCRdb's copy carries only in-frame clones and drops some. The data show some 58,000 clones, with roughly 88% seen just once and about 14% held by the top ten. Source: peripheral blood, taken on day 0 of AZD1222 vaccination. The receptor source for this set is an adult in good health. Both conserved end residues are trimmed from each CDR3.

cdr3_length	j_call	v_call	cdr3_aa
13	TRBJ2-7	TRBV28	ASSDSGPSSYEQY
14	TRBJ2-3	TRBV19	ASSRPAGERGNTQY
11	TRBJ1-5	TRBV16	ASSQSVNQPQH
9	TRBJ2-7	TRBV20-1	SARLAGKQY
11	TRBJ2-7	TRBV2	ASSGFREGEQY
14	TRBJ2-1	TRBV15	ATSREIAVSYNEQF
10	TRBJ2-5	TRBV7-3	ASSLLAETQY
14	TRBJ2-1	TRBV5-1	ASSPGSSGRKDEQF
13	TRBJ2-3	TRBV4-2	ASSQDKGGKGTQY
13	TRBJ1-2	TRBV30	AWSVGILGGYGYT
11	TRBJ2-7	TRBV12-3/TRBV12-4	ASRPTGVSEQY
17	TRBJ1-3	TRBV6-1	ASSEQAGEGRDSGNTIY
12	TRBJ1-3	TRBV5-1	ARRDRLSGNTIY
13	TRBJ1-5	TRBV24-1	ATSDSRLQMEPQH
13	TRBJ2-1	TRBV19	ASSTRDWGDNEQF
13	TRBJ1-5	TRBV5-1	ASSLEGARNQPQH
14	TRBJ1-2	TRBV11-2	ASSHLGRGGTNGYT
13	TRBJ1-6	TRBV6-5	ASSFSESYNSPLH
13	TRBJ1-3	TRBV19	ASSEQGLEGNTIY
14	TRBJ2-2	TRBV25-1	ASSEGGGSPLEELF